The clone carrying this TCR beta chain was seen many times. The antigen remains unidentified. By quantitative 5'-RACE with molecular barcodes, the TCR beta libraries were made. TCRdb reanalysed the 5' RACE reads using MiXCR and keeps one entry per CDR3 protein. The sample lists 400,000 or so distinct CDR3 sequences, roughly 26% occurring once. The sample comes from a study of CD8 T cells in ankylosing spondylitis. The study, taken as a whole, reports: A TCR beta motif of several highly homologous variants seemed to mark ankylosing spondylitis blood. Previously reported in reactive arthritis synovial fluid and blood were some of the motif variants.

This CDR3 spans 14 amino acids. CDR1 KGHDR and CDR2 SFDVKD come from the germline V gene. Between the trimmed V and J ends, which lost 8 bases and 1 base, there was a span of 14 bases. This TCR came from a male donor with ankylosing spondylitis. The genes are TRBV24-1 and TRBJ2-7; possible D gene TRBD2, 5 bases. Sequencing was carried out using blood, either unsorted or a sorted T cell fraction (not recorded which). The CDR3 sequence: CATIGLGGSYEQYV. Written as DNA, the CDR3 is TGTGCCACCATTGGACTCGGAGGTTCCTACGAGCAGTACGTC.